These 3 T cell receptor beta chains came from one sample sequenced in a study of T cell responses to AZD1222 COVID-19 vaccine. TCRdb keeps only in-frame clones here, not all; method: immunoSEQ multiplex PCR. The sample includes about 35,000 clones, approximately 90% seen only once; the top ten take approximately 9.9%. The material was peripheral blood, obtained 28 days after the second AZD1222 dose. The receptors derive from an adult who received the AZD1222 COVID-19 vaccine.

The rearrangement links TRBV18 to TRBJ2-7, with TRBD1 matching over 7 bases. The CDR3 runs 14 residues. Per germline, CDR1 KGHSH and CDR2 LQKENI. J was trimmed by 6 bases and V by 3 bases; bases with no gene match: 8. The CDR3: CASSPDRGQVEQYF. In nucleotides, the CDR3 is TGTGCCAGCTCACCGGATAGGGGGCAAGTCGAGCAGTACTTC.

The rearrangement uses TRBV7-2 and TRBJ2-5; D perhaps matches TRBD2 (5 bases). V was trimmed by 5 bases and J by 2 bases, leaving 21 bases between them. The CDR3 sequence is 17 residues long. Germline V gene sequence: CDR1 SGHTA, CDR2 FQGNSA. The CDR3 DNA sequence: TGTGCCAGCAGCCACCCTCACGGGGAACGTCGTCAAGAGACCCAGTACTTC. The encoded protein is CASSHPHGERRQETQYF.

The chain links TRBV11-2 to TRBJ2-2; 12 nucleotides line up with TRBD1. The germline V gene has CDR1 SGHAT and CDR2 FQNNGV. V was pared by 1 base and J by 6 bases, with 3 bases of the junction left unmatched. The CDR3 runs 16 residues. CDR3 sequence (DNA): TGTGCCAGCAGCTTAGTAGGGACAGGGGGCCCCGGGGAGCTGTTTTTT. Translation gives CASSLVGTGGPGELFF.